This T cell receptor beta chain was sequenced for a study of blood T cell repertoires in COVID-19 (dated by TCRdb to 2020 to 2021). Looking at the study overall: Collaborator samples came from the United States, Italy and Spain and covered acute and convalescent phases of COVID-19. The prospective study material was composed of cDNA or gDNA derived from T cells, B-cell-depleted T cells, or PBMCs. Deeply sampled blood TCRbeta repertoires from subjects exposed to, actively infected with, or recovered from COVID-19 were included in the dataset. The repertoires were released in a freely available public database intended as a resource for research on the immune response to SARS-CoV-2. Samples were obtained from the ongoing ImmuneRACE study (first 160 participants) and from 1,000 to 1,500 subjects provided by 6 global collaborators. Sample metadata almost always included a de-identified subject ID, COVID-19 status, age in years and sex. HLA class I and class II types, where available, came from metadata supplied by the sample provider rather than from assay-based typing. The research as a whole found: The amount of clinical and demographic metadata varied by source and participant and was provided uncurated.

The collaborating institutions used their own protocols to collect whole blood in K2EDTA tubes. For TCRbeta analysis, collaborators shipped samples in one of three forms: frozen whole blood, isolated PBMCs, or DNA extracted from either of those sample types. Counted from cysteine to phenylalanine, this CDR3 has 13 amino acids. The CDR3 DNA has 39 bases and is translated from base 1. The germline V gene yields SQVTM for CDR1 and ANQGSEA for CDR2. Ends trimmed: V by 5 bases, J by 4 bases; bases unmatched to a gene: 5. In regard to this clone: Its target antigen remains unknown. No much larger clone is present one base from it, and per-base qualities are unavailable.

TCRbeta CDR3 regions were amplified from genomic DNA by means of the immunoSEQ Assay, a bias-controlled multiplex PCR. As for how the authors treated the data: The number of nucleated cells in each sample was estimated from the amplification of reference gene primers within the assay. To quantify the absolute abundance of each unique TCRbeta CDR3 rearrangement, sequence reads were collapsed and filtered. For each sample, productive Simpson clonality was calculated by taking the square root of Simpson's diversity index across productive rearrangements. In its TCRdb copy, this immuneACCESS table keeps in-frame sequences only and misses some clones. Where compared with another copy, unresolved V genes explain less than half of these, and the others have no known cause. From that table come the V and J calls and clone size; the DNA was used to work out D and trimming. Across this sample there are approximately 270,000 clones, with roughly 86% seen only once. The ten largest clonotypes hold about 8.6% of the sample.

The chain employs TRBV29-1 and TRBJ1-2; TRBD1 lines up with 9 middle nucleotides. The receptor was isolated from a man in his forties with active or convalescent COVID-19. The sequencing input was peripheral blood. CDR3 protein: CSVQGQGIYGYTF. The DNA reads TGCAGCGTTCAAGGACAGGGGATCTATGGCTACACCTTC.